The rows below give T cell receptor beta chains drawn from one sample of a study of beta chain features in type 1 diabetes. Measured with immunoSEQ multiplex PCR; TCRdb has only the in-frame clones, and not every one. In the table there are 150,000 to 180,000 clones, 9% to 12% of which are singletons. The specimen sequenced was central memory CD4+ T cells from blood. The receptors stem from a man in his thirties or forties with type 1 diabetes. CDR3s include the opening cysteine and the closing phenylalanine or tryptophan. The D gene is left open where the match is weak.

D	J	V	CDR3
NA	TRBJ2-1	TRBV9	CASSVGAGFEQFF
TRBD2	TRBJ2-1	TRBV27	CASSSTSGFYNEQFF
TRBD2	TRBJ2-5	TRBV11-2	CASREPGGSETQYF
NA	TRBJ1-2	TRBV5-8	CASSLGIGYTF
TRBD1	TRBJ2-5	TRBV5-4	CASSHRTGPYQETQYF
TRBD1	TRBJ2-3	TRBV28	CASSSRDRGRTDTQYF
NA	TRBJ2-7	TRBV5-1	CASSLVASYEQYF
NA	TRBJ2-3	TRBV7-3	CASSLGLAHTDTQYF
NA	TRBJ2-1	TRBV27	CASSPPRLNNEQFF
NA	TRBJ2-7	TRBV28	CASRLQGIAWEQYF
NA	TRBJ1-2	TRBV15	CATSLDGNGYTF
TRBD2	TRBJ2-2	TRBV2	CASSVSTSGTTNTGELFF
NA	NA	TRBV2	CASNRDTFYEQYF
TRBD2	TRBJ2-5	TRBV4-3	CASNSPGLAGSETQYF
NA	TRBJ2-2	TRBV28	CASSSYGRPTGELFF
TRBD2	TRBJ2-1	TRBV29-1	CSVALRLAGDYNEQFF
TRBD2	TRBJ2-4	TRBV23-1	CASSQAPTSGAGPGKNIQYF
TRBD2	TRBJ2-7	TRBV4-3	CASSPTSGSPYEQYF
TRBD2	TRBJ2-5	TRBV12-5	CASGTGTNQETQYF
NA	TRBJ1-1	TRBV9	CASSVGPLTMNTEAFF
NA	TRBJ2-1	TRBV28	CASSLGGGTYNEQFF
NA	TRBJ2-6	TRBV19	CASSMGRSGANVLTF
TRBD1	TRBJ2-7	TRBV6-5	CASGRQGPYEQYF
NA	TRBJ1-1	TRBV20-1	CSARDYEAFF
NA	TRBJ1-1	TRBV9	CASSPEPRGITEAFF
NA	TRBJ1-1	TRBV7-9	CASSLVANTEAFF
TRBD1	TRBJ2-5	TRBV29-1	CSVKDRVETQYF
NA	TRBJ2-3	TRBV19	CASSPGLVRPDTQYF
NA	TRBJ2-4	TRBV30	CAWSVGGGTAKNIQYF
NA	TRBJ1-2	TRBV28	CATLNPRGYTF
NA	TRBJ2-3	TRBV27	CASTTADLTDTQYF
NA	TRBJ2-1	TRBV28	CASSTTGSAYNEQFF
NA	TRBJ1-1	TRBV5-1	CASSLEQTTEAFF
NA	TRBJ2-7	TRBV7-2	CASSLEANEQYF
NA	TRBJ2-5	TRBV27	CASSSLYQETQYF
NA	TRBJ1-5	TRBV27	CASSLNPGSNQPQHF
NA	TRBJ2-6	TRBV11-3	CASSSYTSGANVLTF
NA	TRBJ2-3	TRBV7-2	CASSLSISTDTQYF
TRBD1	TRBJ2-7	TRBV5-4	CASSLMQGAGEQYF